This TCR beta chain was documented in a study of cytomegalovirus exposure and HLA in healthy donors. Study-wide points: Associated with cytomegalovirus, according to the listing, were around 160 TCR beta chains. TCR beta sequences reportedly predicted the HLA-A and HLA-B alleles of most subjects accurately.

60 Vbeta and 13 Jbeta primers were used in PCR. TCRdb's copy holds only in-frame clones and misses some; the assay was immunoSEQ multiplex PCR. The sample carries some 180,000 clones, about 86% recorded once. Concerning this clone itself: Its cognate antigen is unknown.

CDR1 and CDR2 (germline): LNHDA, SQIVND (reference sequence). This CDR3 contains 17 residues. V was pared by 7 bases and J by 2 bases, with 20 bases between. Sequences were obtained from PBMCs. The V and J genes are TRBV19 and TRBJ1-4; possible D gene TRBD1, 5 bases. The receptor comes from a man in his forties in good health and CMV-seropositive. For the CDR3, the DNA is TGTGCCAGTATTCGAGGGGCGGGATTCGGCACTAATGAAAAACTGTTTTTT. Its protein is CASIRGAGFGTNEKLFF.